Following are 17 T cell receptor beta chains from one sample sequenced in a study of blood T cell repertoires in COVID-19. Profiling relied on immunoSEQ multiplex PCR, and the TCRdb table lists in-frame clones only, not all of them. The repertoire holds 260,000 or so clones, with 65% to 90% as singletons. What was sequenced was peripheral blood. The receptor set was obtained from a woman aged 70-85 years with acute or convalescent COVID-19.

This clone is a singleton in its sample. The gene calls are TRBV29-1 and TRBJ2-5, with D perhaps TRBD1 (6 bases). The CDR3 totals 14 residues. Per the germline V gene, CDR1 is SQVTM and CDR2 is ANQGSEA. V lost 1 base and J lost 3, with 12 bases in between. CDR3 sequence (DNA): TGCAGCGTTGAAGGGACAGAGCTAAAAGAGACCCAGTACTTC. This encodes CSVEGTELKETQYF.

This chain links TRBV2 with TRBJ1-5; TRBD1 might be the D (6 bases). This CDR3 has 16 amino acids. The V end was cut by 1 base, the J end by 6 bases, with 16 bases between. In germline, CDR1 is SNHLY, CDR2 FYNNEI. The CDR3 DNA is TGTGCCAGCAGTGAAGGGCCAGGGGTAGCGGGTCAGCCCCAGCATTTT. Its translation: CASSEGPGVAGQPQHF.

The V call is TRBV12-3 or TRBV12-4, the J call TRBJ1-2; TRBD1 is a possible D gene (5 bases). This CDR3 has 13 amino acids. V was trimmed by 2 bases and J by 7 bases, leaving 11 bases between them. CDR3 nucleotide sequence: TGTGCCAGCAGTTTACTCAGGGTGGGTGGCTACACCTTC. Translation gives CASSLLRVGGYTF.

The CDR3 region has the DNA TGTGCCAGCATTGTACAGGGTGCGGAAAAACTGTTTTTT. Its translation: CASIVQGAEKLFF. The J gene is TRBJ1-4, the V gene TRBV27; tentative D call: TRBD1 (6 bases). This CDR3 comprises 13 residues. The V end lost 7 bases, the J end lost 8 bases, and 14 bases lay between the germline ends. CDR1 and CDR2 from the germline V gene are MNHEY and SMNVEV (reference sequence).

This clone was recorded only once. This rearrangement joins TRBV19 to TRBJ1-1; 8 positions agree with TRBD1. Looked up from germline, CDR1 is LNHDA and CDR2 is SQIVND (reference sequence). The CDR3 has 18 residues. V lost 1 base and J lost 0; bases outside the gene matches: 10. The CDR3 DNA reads TGTGCCAGTAGTATAGCAGGGAGACAGGGGATGATGAACACTGAAGCTTTCTTT. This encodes CASSIAGRQGMMNTEAFF.

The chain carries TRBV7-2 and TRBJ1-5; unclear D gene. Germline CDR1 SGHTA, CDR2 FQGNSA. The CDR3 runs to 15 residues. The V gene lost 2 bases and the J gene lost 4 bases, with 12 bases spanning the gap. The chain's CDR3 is CASSLFFSVNQPQHF. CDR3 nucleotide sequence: TGTGCCAGCAGCTTATTTTTCAGCGTTAATCAGCCCCAGCATTTT.

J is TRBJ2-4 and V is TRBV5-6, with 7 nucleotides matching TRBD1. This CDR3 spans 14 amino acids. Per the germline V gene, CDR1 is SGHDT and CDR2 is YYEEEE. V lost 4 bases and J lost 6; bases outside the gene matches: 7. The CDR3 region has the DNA TGTGCCAGCAGCCCCCGTAACAGGGGAAACATTCAGTACTTC. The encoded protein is CASSPRNRGNIQYF.

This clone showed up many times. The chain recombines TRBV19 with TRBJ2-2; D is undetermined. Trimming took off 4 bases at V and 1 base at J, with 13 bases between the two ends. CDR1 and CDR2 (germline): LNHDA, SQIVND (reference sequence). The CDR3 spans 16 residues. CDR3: CASSTPGAVNTGELFF. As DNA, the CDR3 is TGTGCCAGTAGTACCCCCGGAGCTGTGAACACCGGGGAGCTGTTTTTT.

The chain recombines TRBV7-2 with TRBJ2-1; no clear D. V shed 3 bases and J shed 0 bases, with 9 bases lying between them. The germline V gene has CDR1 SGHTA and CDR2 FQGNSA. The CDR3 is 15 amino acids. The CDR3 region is CASSLRSYSYNEQFF. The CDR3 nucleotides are TGTGCCAGCAGCTTGAGATCGTACTCCTACAATGAGCAGTTCTTC.

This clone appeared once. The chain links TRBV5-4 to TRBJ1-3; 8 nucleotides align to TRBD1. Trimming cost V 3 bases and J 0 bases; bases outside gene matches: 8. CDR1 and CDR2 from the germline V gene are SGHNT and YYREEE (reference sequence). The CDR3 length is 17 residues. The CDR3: CASSSKGQVYSGNTIYF. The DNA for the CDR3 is TGTGCCAGCAGCTCCAAGGGACAGGTCTACTCTGGAAACACCATATATTTT. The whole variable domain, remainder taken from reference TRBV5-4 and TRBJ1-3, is ETGVTQSPTHLIKTRGQQVTLRCSSQSGHNTVSWYQQALGQGPQFIFQYYREEENGRGNFPPRFSGLQFPNYSSELNVNALELDDSALYLCASSSKGQVYSGNTIYFGEGSWLTVV.

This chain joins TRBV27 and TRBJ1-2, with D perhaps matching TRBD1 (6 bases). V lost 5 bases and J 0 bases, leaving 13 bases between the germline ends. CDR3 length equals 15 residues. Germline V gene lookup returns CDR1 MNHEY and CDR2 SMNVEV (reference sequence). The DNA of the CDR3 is TGTGCCAGCAGTCCCTGGGACACAGCTAACTATGGCTACACCTTC. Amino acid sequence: CASSPWDTANYGYTF.

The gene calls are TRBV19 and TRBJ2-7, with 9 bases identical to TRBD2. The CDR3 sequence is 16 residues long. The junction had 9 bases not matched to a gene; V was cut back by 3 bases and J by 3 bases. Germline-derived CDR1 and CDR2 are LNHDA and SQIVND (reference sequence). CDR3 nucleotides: TGTGCCAGTAGTATGTCGCCTAGCGGGGTAATCTACGAGCAGTACTTC. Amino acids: CASSMSPSGVIYEQYF.

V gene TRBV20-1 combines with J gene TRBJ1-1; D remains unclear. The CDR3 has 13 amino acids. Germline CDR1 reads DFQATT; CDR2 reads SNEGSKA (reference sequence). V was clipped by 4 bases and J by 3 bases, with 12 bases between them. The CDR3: CSATDRTDTEAFF. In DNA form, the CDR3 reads TGCAGTGCTACTGATCGAACGGACACTGAAGCTTTCTTT.

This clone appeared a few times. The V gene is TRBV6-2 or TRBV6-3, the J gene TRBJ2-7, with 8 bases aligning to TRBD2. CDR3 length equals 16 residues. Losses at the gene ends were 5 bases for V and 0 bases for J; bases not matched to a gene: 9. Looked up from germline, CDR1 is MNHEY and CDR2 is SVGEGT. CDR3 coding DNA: TGTGCCAGCAGTCAAGGTCCCAGCGGGGGCTCCTACGAGCAGTACTTC. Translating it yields CASSQGPSGGSYEQYF.

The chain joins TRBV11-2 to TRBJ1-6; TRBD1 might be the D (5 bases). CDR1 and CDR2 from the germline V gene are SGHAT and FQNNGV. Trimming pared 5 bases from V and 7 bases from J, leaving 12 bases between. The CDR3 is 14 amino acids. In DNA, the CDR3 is TGTGCCAGCAGCAGACAGAGATCCAATTCACCCCTCCACTTT. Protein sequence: CASSRQRSNSPLHF.

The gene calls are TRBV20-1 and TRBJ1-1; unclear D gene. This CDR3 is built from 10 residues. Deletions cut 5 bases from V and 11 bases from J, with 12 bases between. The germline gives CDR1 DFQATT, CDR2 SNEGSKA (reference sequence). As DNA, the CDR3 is TGCAGTGCTCCCCCTCCCGTGGCTTTCTTT. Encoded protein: CSAPPPVAFF.

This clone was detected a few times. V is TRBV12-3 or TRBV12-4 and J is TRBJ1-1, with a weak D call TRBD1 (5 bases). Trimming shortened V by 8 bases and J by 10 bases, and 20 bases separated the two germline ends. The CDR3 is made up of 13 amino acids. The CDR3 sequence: CASDKAGHGAAFF. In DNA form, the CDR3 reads TGTGCCAGCGACAAGGCGGGGCACGGGGCAGCTTTCTTT.